One sample yielded the 15 T cell receptor beta chains listed below, sequenced in a study of glioma-infiltrating T cells after dendritic cell vaccination. Clones were sequenced by immunoSEQ multiplex PCR, and TCRdb holds only the in-frame ones, with some missing. Of more than 95,000 clones in the sample, 80% were seen once. The time point was: after dendritic cell vaccination, including at tumor progression/relapse. Material: blood, obtained after dendritic cell vaccination. Receptors were obtained from a human donor with glioblastoma.

The chain carries TRBV19 and TRBJ2-2, with 11 nucleotides matching TRBD1. The CDR3 is made up of 14 amino acids. Germline trimming cut 6 bases from V and 6 bases from J; bases unmatched to any gene: 3. Germline loops: CDR1 LNHDA, CDR2 SQIVND (reference sequence). The CDR3 DNA sequence: TGTGCCAGTAGGGGGACAGGGGGTCCCGGGGAGCTGTTTTTT. This translates into CASRGTGGPGELFF.

The chain links TRBV2 to TRBJ1-5; TRBD1 matches at 10 bases. The ends lost 4 bases at V and 7 bases at J; junction bases unmatched: 10. CDR3 length equals 16 residues. Germline V gene data show CDR1 as SNHLY and CDR2 as FYNNEI. The DNA for the CDR3 is TGTGCCAGCAGTGTGGACAGGGGGAGGTTTTCGCAGCCCCAGCATTTT. Amino acid sequence: CASSVDRGRFSQPQHF.

The rearrangement joins TRBV28 to TRBJ2-3, with TRBD2 matching over 13 bases. The germline CDR1 and CDR2 sequences are MDHEN and SYDVKM. CDR3 length: 16 residues. The CDR3 here is CGTGLAGQGASDTQYF. The CDR3 coding sequence is TGTGGGACGGGACTAGCGGGACAAGGGGCCTCAGATACGCAGTATTTT. The variable domain in full, completed from reference TRBV28 and TRBJ2-3, reads DVKVTQSSRYLVKRTGEKVFLECVQDMDHENMFWYRQDPGLGLRLIYFSYDVKMKEKGDIPEGYSVSREKKERFSLILESASTNQTSMYLCGTGLAGQGASDTQYFGPGTRLTVL.

V gene TRBV30 combines with J gene TRBJ1-2; no firm D call. V dropped 2 bases and J dropped 5 bases, with 12 bases sitting between them. Germline CDR1 is GTSNPN and CDR2 is SVGIG (reference sequence). The CDR3 totals 13 residues. Here the CDR3 reads CAWSPDDGYGYTF. As DNA, the CDR3 is TGTGCCTGGAGTCCCGATGACGGGTATGGCTACACCTTC.

V and J are TRBV5-1 and TRBJ2-7, with TRBD2 as a possible D gene (6 bases). This CDR3 comprises 17 residues. CDR1 is SGHRS and CDR2 is YFSETQ in the germline V gene. Between the trimmed V and J ends, which lost 4 bases and 0 bases, there was a span of 20 bases. The CDR3 bases are TGCGCCAGCAGCCCCCACGAGATGGGAGGTGGCTCCTACGAGCAGTACTTC. Translating gives CASSPHEMGGGSYEQYF.

This clone was observed a few times. The CDR3 sequence: CASSGRGPNQPQHF. CDR3 nucleotides: TGTGCCAGCAGTGGCAGGGGTCCAAATCAGCCCCAGCATTTT. The chain has TRBV2 and TRBJ1-5; perhaps TRBD1 as D (6 bases). V lost 4 bases to trimming and J lost 4 bases, with 11 bases between them. CDR1 is SNHLY, CDR2 FYNNEI, per germline. The CDR3 is 14 amino acids.

The chain joins TRBV20-1 to TRBJ1-1; no reliable D call. Germline loops: CDR1 DFQATT, CDR2 SNEGSKA (reference sequence). V was shortened by 5 bases and J by 5 bases, with 9 bases between the two germline ends. The CDR3 loop spans 11 amino acids. The CDR3 protein is CSAPFLTEAFF. The CDR3 region has the DNA TGCAGTGCTCCCTTCCTAACTGAAGCTTTCTTT.

This chain connects TRBV7-9 to TRBJ2-5; D gene uncertain. The CDR3 is 15 residues long. CDR1 and CDR2 from the germline V gene are SEHNR and FQNEAQ (reference sequence). The ends were cut back, 1 base at V and 5 bases at J, with 14 bases in the middle. Here the CDR3 DNA reads TGTGCCAGCAGCTTAGAGGTGGCTAGAATGGAGACCCAGTACTTC. This encodes CASSLEVARMETQYF.

The chain joins TRBV7-9 to TRBJ1-2; 11 bases line up with TRBD1. The junction had 6 bases not matched to a gene; V was cut back by 1 base and J by 2 bases. CDR1 and CDR2 (germline): SEHNR, FQNEAQ (reference sequence). CDR3 length: 17 amino acids. Here the CDR3 reads CASSLGRRTGGNYGYTF. The CDR3 coding sequence is TGTGCCAGCAGCTTAGGCCGAAGGACAGGGGGCAACTATGGCTACACCTTC.

The chain joins TRBV7-3 to TRBJ2-3; D is ambiguous. This CDR3 comprises 14 residues. Trimming removed 5 bases at V and 4 bases at J, with 13 bases between. CDR1 and CDR2 from the germline V gene are SGHTA and FQGTGA. CDR3 in DNA: TGTGCCAGCAGCCGAAGTGATAGTGCAGATACGCAGTATTTT. Translated, it gives CASSRSDSADTQYF.

The chain is built from TRBV19 and TRBJ1-5, with 8 bases that match TRBD1. Germline V gives CDR1 LNHDA, CDR2 SQIVND (reference sequence). The trim removed 2 bases at V and 4 bases at J, leaving 7 bases unmatched. The CDR3 extends over 16 amino acids. The CDR3 is CASSIQGAFGNQPQHF. The CDR3 nucleotides read TGTGCCAGTAGTATACAGGGGGCCTTTGGGAATCAGCCCCAGCATTTT.

The chain links TRBV6-1 to TRBJ2-7; 9 positions match TRBD1. Germline V gene lookup returns CDR1 MNHNS and CDR2 SASEGT. This CDR3 has 15 amino acids. J was trimmed by 5 bases and V by 6 bases; bases with no gene match: 11. The chain's CDR3 is CASRRGGTGFHEQYF. In DNA, the CDR3 is TGTGCCAGCAGAAGGGGGGGGACAGGGTTCCACGAGCAGTACTTC.

The chain links TRBV19 to TRBJ1-2, with 7 bases that match TRBD1. The CDR3 totals 14 residues. Germline values: CDR1 LNHDA, CDR2 SQIVND (reference sequence). Germline trimming cut 4 bases from V and 4 bases from J; bases unmatched to any gene: 6. The CDR3 DNA reads as TGTGCCAGTAGTAAGGGGGCTCCTGTCTATGGCTACACCTTC. It specifies CASSKGAPVYGYTF.

The V and J genes are TRBV19 and TRBJ2-1; 7 bases line up with TRBD2. Germline V gives CDR1 LNHDA, CDR2 SQIVND (reference sequence). V was pared by 5 bases and J by 9 bases, with 7 bases of the junction left unmatched. This CDR3 is built from 13 residues. The CDR3 loop reads CASSLRGGGEQFF. The CDR3 nucleotides are TGTGCCAGTAGTTTACGGGGCGGGGGTGAGCAGTTCTTC.

This clone was recorded many times. The V call is TRBV5-4, the J call TRBJ1-2, with D unclear. The CDR3 has 13 amino acids. V lost 0 bases, J lost 2 bases, and 5 bases lay in between. Germline V gene data show CDR1 as SGHNT and CDR2 as YYREEE (reference sequence). CDR3 bases: TGTGCCAGCAGCTTGGACAAAAACTATGGCTACACCTTC. Protein sequence: CASSLDKNYGYTF. Looking up the rest from reference TRBV5-4 and TRBJ1-2 gives the full variable domain: ETGVTQSPTHLIKTRGQQVTLRCSSQSGHNTVSWYQQALGQGPQFIFQYYREEENGRGNFPPRFSGLQFPNYSSELNVNALELDDSALYLCASSLDKNYGYTFGSGTRLTVV.